Shown below are 30 T cell receptor beta chains from a single sample sequenced in a study of control samples from healthy donors and cancer patients. Assay: immunoSEQ multiplex PCR; the TCRdb copy retains only in-frame clones and omits some. The sample holds about 160,000 clones, approximately 93% seen once. The sequenced sample was blood. The receptors were sampled from a woman aged 40 to 55 in good health.

The chain joins TRBV7-8 to TRBJ2-7; 7 bases map to TRBD1. V was clipped by 4 bases and J by 6 bases; unmatched bases: 12. CDR1 SGHVS and CDR2 FQNEAQ come from the germline V gene. The CDR3 has 15 amino acids. The CDR3 coding sequence is TGTGCCAGCAGCTACAAGACAGGGAAATCTACCGAGCAGTACTTC. It is translated as CASSYKTGKSTEQYF.

The chain has TRBV10-3 and TRBJ1-6, with D uncertain. Germline loops: CDR1 ENHRY, CDR2 SYGVKD. This CDR3 is built from 15 residues. V lost 3 bases to trimming and J lost 6 bases, with 12 bases between them. CDR3 residues: CAISDRESGNSPLHF. Written as DNA, the CDR3 is TGTGCCATCAGTGATCGAGAATCGGGTAATTCACCCCTCCACTTT.

This rearrangement joins TRBV5-4 to TRBJ1-3; no clear D. V lost 0 bases and J 0 bases, leaving 7 bases between the germline ends. CDR1 is SGHNT and CDR2 is YYREEE in the germline V gene (reference sequence). CDR3 length equals 15 residues. CDR3 region: CASSLGGNSGNTIYF. CDR3 DNA: TGTGCCAGCAGCTTGGGAGGGAACTCTGGAAACACCATATATTTT.

The chain recombines TRBV19 with TRBJ1-5; no reliable D call. V lost 1 base and J lost 5, with 21 bases in between. CDR3 length: 18 residues. CDR1 and CDR2 (germline): LNHDA, SQIVND (reference sequence). As DNA, the CDR3 is TGTGCCAGTAGTATAGGAGCCCAGTACCGAGTCTCAGATCAGCCCCAGCATTTT. It codes for CASSIGAQYRVSDQPQHF. The full variable domain, completed using reference TRBV19 and TRBJ1-5, is DGGITQSPKYLFRKEGQNVTLSCEQNLNHDAMYWYRQDPGQGLRLIYYSQIVNDFQKGDIAEGYSVSREKKESFPLTVTSAQKNPTAFYLCASSIGAQYRVSDQPQHFGDGTRLSIL.

The V call is TRBV5-4, the J call TRBJ1-2, with TRBD1 matching 8 bases. J gave up 5 bases and V 5 bases, and 8 bases lay outside the gene matches. CDR3 length: 14 residues. In germline, CDR1 is SGHNT, CDR2 YYREEE (reference sequence). CDR3 DNA sequence: TGTGCCAGCAGAAGGCAGACAGGGGAATATGGCTACACCTTC. This encodes CASRRQTGEYGYTF.

V gene TRBV9 combines with J gene TRBJ1-3, with unresolved D. This CDR3 is 16 amino acids long. With 4 bases removed from V and 0 bases from J, the gap between germline ends came to 14 bases. Per germline, CDR1 SGDLS and CDR2 YYNGEE. CDR3 nucleotides: TGTGCCAGCAGCCTCGGGTACGTCTTCTCTGGAAACACCATATATTTT. Translating it yields CASSLGYVFSGNTIYF.

The J gene is TRBJ1-1, the V gene TRBV9, with 11 nucleotides matching TRBD1. J gave up 4 bases and V 3 bases, and 2 bases lay outside the gene matches. This CDR3 comprises 14 residues. CDR1 is SGDLS, CDR2 YYNGEE, per germline. CDR3 loop: CASSEGQGGTEAFF. CDR3 DNA: TGTGCCAGCAGCGAGGGACAGGGGGGCACTGAAGCTTTCTTT.

The chain is built from TRBV27 and TRBJ1-1, with D possibly being TRBD1 (6 bases). V lost 6 bases to trimming and J lost 1 base, with 12 bases between them. The germline gives CDR1 MNHEY, CDR2 SMNVEV (reference sequence). The CDR3 extends over 14 amino acids. The CDR3 nucleotides read TGTGCCAGCAGCCCCGGGACACGGAACACTGAAGCTTTCTTT. Its translation: CASSPGTRNTEAFF.

This chain uses TRBV27 with TRBJ1-1; D call uncertain. Germline V gene lookup returns CDR1 MNHEY and CDR2 SMNVEV (reference sequence). The germline V and J ends were trimmed by 2 bases and 5 bases, with 18 bases remaining between them. The CDR3 sequence is 16 residues long. CDR3 sequence: CASSLADRGRRTEAFF. The DNA for the CDR3 is TGTGCCAGCAGTTTAGCCGACCGGGGAAGACGGACTGAAGCTTTCTTT.

The gene calls are TRBV29-1 and TRBJ2-3, with D perhaps TRBD1 (5 bases). The V gene lost 8 bases and the J gene lost 4 bases, with 22 bases spanning the gap. Germline V gene lookup returns CDR1 SQVTM and CDR2 ANQGSEA. The CDR3 spans 15 residues. The CDR3 loop is CSSITTPGSADTQYF. The DNA for the CDR3 is TGCAGCTCTATCACTACCCCAGGGTCGGCAGATACGCAGTATTTT.

The gene calls are TRBV19 and TRBJ2-7, with a tentative D call TRBD2 (7 bases). Germline V lookup: CDR1 LNHDA, CDR2 SQIVND (reference sequence). There are 18 residues in the CDR3. V shed 5 bases and J shed 1 base, with 24 bases lying between them. The chain's CDR3 is CASSESRFVAGASYEQYF. DNA of the CDR3: TGTGCCAGTAGTGAGTCTAGGTTTGTCGCGGGGGCTTCCTACGAGCAGTACTTC. The entire variable domain, with the rest obtained from reference TRBV19 and TRBJ2-7, is as follows: DGGITQSPKYLFRKEGQNVTLSCEQNLNHDAMYWYRQDPGQGLRLIYYSQIVNDFQKGDIAEGYSVSREKKESFPLTVTSAQKNPTAFYLCASSESRFVAGASYEQYFGPGTRLTVT.

The genes are TRBV6-5 and TRBJ1-2; D not resolved. The germline gives CDR1 MNHEY, CDR2 SVGAGI. CDR3 size: 13 residues. The ends were cut back, 5 bases at V and 4 bases at J, with 11 bases in the middle. CDR3 in amino acids: CASSPAGIYGYTF. The CDR3 DNA sequence: TGTGCCAGCAGTCCGGCGGGCATCTATGGCTACACCTTC.

The chain carries TRBV9 and TRBJ2-1; 8 bases line up with TRBD2. The germline V gene encodes CDR1 SGDLS and CDR2 YYNGEE. This CDR3 contains 13 residues. Trimming at V came to 7 bases and at J to 8 bases, leaving 8 bases not matched to a gene. CDR3 DNA sequence: TGTGCCAGCCAGAGAAACGGGGGGGATGAGCAGTTCTTC. The encoded protein is CASQRNGGDEQFF.

This chain uses TRBV5-3 with TRBJ2-7; 16 bases fit TRBD2. TRBV5-3 is treated as an ORF (open reading frame) with a function not yet certain. CDR3 size: 19 residues. The V segment lost 0 bases and the J segment 4 bases; nucleotides outside the gene matches: 10. CDR3 nucleotide sequence: TGTGCCAGAAGCTTGGTCGTCGGGACTAGCGGGAGGGTCTTGTACGAGCAGTACTTC. Translated, it gives CARSLVVGTSGRVLYEQYF.

This rearrangement joins TRBV6-5 to TRBJ2-7; TRBD2 aligns across 9 bases. The CDR3 covers 14 residues. Trimming at V came to 6 bases and at J to 3 bases, leaving 6 bases not matched to a gene. The germline V gene encodes CDR1 MNHEY and CDR2 SVGAGI. CDR3: CASSTAGGVYEQYF. CDR3 nucleotides: TGTGCCAGCAGCACAGCGGGAGGTGTCTACGAGCAGTACTTC.

The gene calls are TRBV28 and TRBJ2-2, with D uncertain. The CDR3 is 14 residues long. V was pared by 7 bases and J by 6 bases, with 15 bases between. From germline, CDR1 is MDHEN and CDR2 SYDVKM. As DNA, the CDR3 is TGTGCCAGCAACGGGTTTTTGGGCTCCGGGGAGCTGTTTTTT. Amino acid sequence: CASNGFLGSGELFF.

The chain employs TRBV4-3 and TRBJ2-6; D gene ambiguous. CDR3 length: 17 residues. Trimming shortened V by 0 bases and J by 1 base, and 10 bases separated the two germline ends. The V gene's germline CDR1 is LGHNA and CDR2 YSLEER. DNA of the CDR3: TGCGCCAGCAGCCAAGACATACTGCAATCTGGGGCCAACGTCCTGACTTTC. It translates to CASSQDILQSGANVLTF.

The rearrangement uses TRBV5-1 and TRBJ2-3, with D unclear. The CDR3 loop spans 14 amino acids. Between the trimmed V and J ends, which lost 1 base and 5 bases, there was a span of 11 bases. The germline V gene has CDR1 SGHRS and CDR2 YFSETQ. The CDR3 DNA follows: TGCGCCAGCAGCTTGCCGGGCCCCGGAGATACGCAGTATTTT. It translates to CASSLPGPGDTQYF. The variable domain in full, completed from reference TRBV5-1 and TRBJ2-3, reads KAGVTQTPRYLIKTRGQQVTLSCSPISGHRSVSWYQQTPGQGLQFLFEYFSETQRNKGNFPGRFSGRQFSNSRSEMNVSTLELGDSALYLCASSLPGPGDTQYFGPGTRLTVL.

This clone has just a few counts. The chain joins TRBV14 to TRBJ2-2, with unresolved D. Trimming removed 1 base from V and 6 bases from J, with 6 bases in between. The CDR3 loop spans 13 amino acids. Germline V gene sequence: CDR1 SGHDN, CDR2 FVKESK. CDR3 residues: CASSQARPGELFF. The CDR3 DNA sequence: TGTGCCAGCAGCCAAGCTCGACCCGGGGAGCTGTTTTTT.

The rearrangement joins TRBV6-2 or TRBV6-3 to TRBJ1-2; no firm D call. Trimming cost V 2 bases and J 6 bases, with 13 bases left between them. The CDR3 has 14 amino acids. The V gene's germline CDR1 is MNHEY and CDR2 SVGEGT. CDR3: CASSYGMGKDGYTF. For the CDR3, the DNA is TGTGCCAGCAGTTACGGGATGGGGAAGGATGGCTACACCTTC.

The CDR3 nucleotides read TGTGCCACCAGCAGCTTACACCTAGCAAACATTCAGTACTTC. Its protein is CATSSLHLANIQYF. The rearrangement joins TRBV15 to TRBJ2-4; weak D call: TRBD2 (5 bases). Germline CDR1 is LNHNV and CDR2 is YYDKDF (reference sequence). Trimming left V 3 bases short and J 6 bases short, with 12 bases between. The CDR3 is made up of 14 amino acids.

This chain links TRBV4-1 with TRBJ2-7; no clear D. The germline V gene has CDR1 MGHRA and CDR2 YSYEKL. Trimming took off 2 bases at V and 3 bases at J, with 14 bases between the two ends. The CDR3 has 15 amino acids. This CDR3 is CASSQRTSPFYEQYF. The CDR3 nucleotides read TGCGCCAGCAGCCAAAGGACCTCTCCTTTCTACGAGCAGTACTTC.

The table lists this clone with a count of one. This rearrangement joins TRBV7-2 to TRBJ2-4; no clear D. Trimming stripped 5 bases from V and 6 bases from J, with 20 bases between. Per germline, CDR1 SGHTA and CDR2 FQGNSA. The CDR3 covers 16 residues. As DNA, the CDR3 is TGTGCCAGCAGCCCCCCGGGCCTCAAAAGGGTAAACATTCAGTACTTC. As protein: CASSPPGLKRVNIQYF.

The rearrangement links TRBV7-2 to TRBJ1-4; 9 bases map to TRBD1. Looked up from germline, CDR1 is SGHTA and CDR2 is FQGNSA. The V segment lost 5 bases and the J segment 6 bases; nucleotides outside the gene matches: 10. The CDR3 loop spans 16 amino acids. In DNA form, the CDR3 reads TGTGCCAGCAGCATCAGACAGGGGGAGGGGTATGAAAAACTGTTTTTT. This gives the protein CASSIRQGEGYEKLFF. Variable domain in full (rest from reference TRBV7-2 and TRBJ1-4): GAGVSQSPSNKVTEKGKDVELRCDPISGHTALYWYRQSLGQGLEFLIYFQGNSAPDKSGLPSDRFSAERTGGSVSTLTIQRTQQEDSAVYLCASSIRQGEGYEKLFFGSGTQLSVL.

The genes are TRBV7-2 and TRBJ1-4; 10 positions agree with TRBD1. The CDR3 has 14 residues. V gave up 3 bases and J gave up 8 bases; unmatched junction bases: 3. Germline CDR1 and CDR2: SGHTA and FQGNSA. The CDR3 sequence is CASSFGTGVEKLFF. The DNA for the CDR3 is TGTGCCAGCAGCTTCGGGACAGGGGTAGAAAAACTGTTTTTT.

This rearrangement joins TRBV28 to TRBJ2-1, with 8 bases that match TRBD1. CDR3 length equals 17 residues. J was trimmed by 6 bases and V by 6 bases; bases with no gene match: 16. The V gene's germline CDR1 is MDHEN and CDR2 SYDVKM. The CDR3, as DNA: TGTGCCAGCAGCCTACCTGGGACAGGTCGGGTAGGCAATGAGCAGTTCTTC. As protein: CASSLPGTGRVGNEQFF.

This sequence joins TRBV4-3 and TRBJ2-4; perhaps D is TRBD1 or TRBD2 (5 bases each). V lost 1 base and J 15 bases, leaving 16 bases between the germline ends. Germline lookup yields CDR1 LGHNA and CDR2 YSLEER. The CDR3 loop spans 13 amino acids. The CDR3 DNA reads TGCGCCAGCAGCCAAGTCCCCGGGACCCCCGTGTACTTC. Translation gives CASSQVPGTPVYF.

This clone was found once. The chain couples TRBV14 to TRBJ1-2; TRBD1 is a possible D gene (6 bases). Germline CDR1 reads SGHDN; CDR2 reads FVKESK. This CDR3 contains 13 residues. The ends were cut back, 8 bases at V and 8 bases at J, with 18 bases in the middle. This CDR3 is CASGRTTGMGYTF. As DNA, the CDR3 is TGTGCCAGCGGCCGCACGACAGGAATGGGCTACACCTTC.

This chain links TRBV6-2 or TRBV6-3 with TRBJ1-6, with 7 positions matching TRBD1. V shed 2 bases, J shed 6 bases, and the junction held 4 bases outside the gene matches. The V gene's germline CDR1 is MNHEY and CDR2 SVGEGT. The length of the CDR3 is 15 residues. Here the CDR3 DNA reads TGTGCCAGCAGTTACCGGGACAGACCTAATTCACCCCTCCACTTT. It translates to CASSYRDRPNSPLHF.

The chain couples TRBV4-1 to TRBJ1-4; 8 positions match TRBD1. V lost 4 bases and J lost 4; bases outside the gene matches: 5. The CDR3 has 15 residues. CDR1 is MGHRA, CDR2 YSYEKL, per germline. This CDR3 is CASSPGQGLNEKLFF. The CDR3 coding sequence is TGCGCCAGCAGCCCCGGACAGGGCCTTAATGAAAAACTGTTTTTT.